This TCR beta chain came from a study of T cell responses to AZD1222 COVID-19 vaccine. Produced via immunoSEQ multiplex PCR; TCRdb's table is partial and in-frame only. The repertoire consists of 100,000 or so clones, with approximately 87% occurring once and the leading ten covering about 3%. Trimming left V 7 bases short and J 6 bases short, with 10 bases between. This CDR3 contains 13 residues. CDR1 and CDR2 (germline): MDHEN, SYDVKM. The source was peripheral blood, collected on day 0 of AZD1222 vaccination. The TCR comes from an adult in good health. The chain has TRBV28 and TRBJ1-6; D is perhaps TRBD1 (5 bases). The CDR3 loop reads CASTGPINSPLHF. The CDR3 DNA reads TGTGCCAGCACAGGGCCCATTAATTCACCCCTCCACTTT.